These T cell receptor beta chains were read from a single sample in a study of blood T cell repertoires in COVID-19. Assay used: immunoSEQ multiplex PCR; TCRdb lists only in-frame clones, some missing. The data show hundreds of thousands of clones, with approximately 78% seen just once and roughly 12% held by the top ten. Specimen: peripheral blood. These receptors originate from a woman aged 60 to 75 with active or convalescent COVID-19. Each CDR3 is given with its conserved first and last residue. The order of the fields is CDR3 DNA, CDR3 protein, V gene, D gene, clone size, J gene. D genes are given only for firm matches. Size tells how often a clone was seen (once, few, many) or the class of an expanded clone, and some rows leave it out.

TGCGCCAGCAATTTCAGGGGGTACCAAGAGACCCAGTACTTC | CASNFRGYQETQYF | TRBV5-1 | TRBD1 | . | TRBJ2-5
TGTGCCAGCAGCGCGAGCGGGGGGCGCACAGATACGCAGTATTTT | CASSASGGRTDTQYF | TRBV9 | TRBD2 | . | TRBJ2-3
TGCGCCAGCAGCTATTTGACAGAAAACACTGAAGCTTTCTTT | CASSYLTENTEAFF | TRBV5-1 | . | . | TRBJ1-1
TGCGCCAGCAGCCATGACCGACCTAGCGGGGTGGAGGCGGATACGCAGTATTTT | CASSHDRPSGVEADTQYF | TRBV4-1 | TRBD2 | . | TRBJ2-3
TGTGCCAGCAGCCAATTAACGGACTTCGCGGGCTACACCTTC | CASSQLTDFAGYTF | TRBV7-9 | . | . | TRBJ1-2
TGTGCCAGCAGCCCGGGACAGGGGGTATGGCAGCCCCAGCATTTT | CASSPGQGVWQPQHF | TRBV9 | TRBD1 | . | TRBJ1-5
TGTGCCAGCGTTCCAGGGGTGAACTATGGCTACACCTTC | CASVPGVNYGYTF | TRBV6-6 | . | . | TRBJ1-2
TGTGCCAGCAGCCCCGGCAGGGGGGGCACAGATACGCAGTATTTT | CASSPGRGGTDTQYF | TRBV6-5 | . | once | TRBJ2-3
TGCGCCAGCAGCTTGGCGCCAGCTAACTATGGCTACACCTTC | CASSLAPANYGYTF | TRBV5-1 | . | . | TRBJ1-2
TGTGCCAGCAGCTCCCCCTCAGCGGTCCAAGAGACCCAGTACTTC | CASSSPSAVQETQYF | TRBV3-1/TRBV3-2 | . | . | TRBJ2-5
TGTGCCAGCAGCCAGCCTGGACAGGGCTACAATGAGCAGTTCTTC | CASSQPGQGYNEQFF | TRBV6-2/TRBV6-3 | TRBD1 | . | TRBJ2-1
TGTGCCAGTAGTATAGGAAACAGGAACACTGAAGCTTTCTTT | CASSIGNRNTEAFF | TRBV19 | . | . | TRBJ1-1
TGCGCCAGCAGCGGCAAGGGACTAGCGGGGTCCTACGAGCAGTACTTC | CASSGKGLAGSYEQYF | TRBV5-1 | TRBD2 | . | TRBJ2-7
TGTGCCAGCAGACAGGGGGCGATAAGCAATCAGCCCCAGCATTTT | CASRQGAISNQPQHF | TRBV6-5 | TRBD1 | . | TRBJ1-5
TGTGCCAGCAGCCCAGCGGGCGCCTTTGAAAAACTGTTTTTT | CASSPAGAFEKLFF | TRBV11-2 | . | . | TRBJ1-4
TGTGCCAGCAGTTACGGACCCCGGGAGGGAATGAACACTGAAGCTTTCTTT | CASSYGPREGMNTEAFF | TRBV6-2/TRBV6-3 | . | . | TRBJ1-1
TGTGCCAGCAGCTTGTTTGGGACAGGGCCCTACGAGCAGTACTTC | CASSLFGTGPYEQYF | TRBV5-8 | TRBD1 | . | TRBJ2-7
TGTGCCAGTAGTGATACACAGAACACTGAAGCTTTCTTT | CASSDTQNTEAFF | TRBV19 | . | . | TRBJ1-1
TGTGCCAGCAGGGAAGAGGGGCCTGGCTACACCTTC | CASREEGPGYTF | TRBV6-1 | . | . | TRBJ1-2
TGTGCCAGCAGTGAGACAGGGGAATCCACTGAAGCTTTCTTT | CASSETGESTEAFF | TRBV6-4 | TRBD1 | . | TRBJ1-1
TGTGCCAGCAGCGTAGACGGGGGGGCCTCCTACAATGAGCAGTTCTTC | CASSVDGGASYNEQFF | TRBV9 | TRBD2 | . | TRBJ2-1
TGTGCCAGCAGCTTGGCTACAGGAGTCTACAATGAGCAGTTCTTC | CASSLATGVYNEQFF | TRBV11-2 | . | . | TRBJ2-1
TGTGCCTGGAGTGTACAAGGGAGCTCCTATAATTCACCCCTCCACTTT | CAWSVQGSSYNSPLHF | TRBV30 | . | . | TRBJ1-6
TGTGCCAGCAGCCAAGGATCCGGGGTAGGCAATCAGCCCCAGCATTTT | CASSQGSGVGNQPQHF | TRBV3-1/TRBV3-2 | . | . | TRBJ1-5
TGCGCCAGCAGTCAGGGGAACTACGAGCAGTACTTC | CASSQGNYEQYF | TRBV5-1 | . | . | TRBJ2-7
TGTGCCAGCAGTCGCGAGGGCAGACCCTCCGATGGCTACACCTTC | CASSREGRPSDGYTF | TRBV28 | . | . | TRBJ1-2
TGTGCCAGCAGTTGGACAGGGGATTATAGCAATCAGCCCCAGCATTTT | CASSWTGDYSNQPQHF | TRBV6-5 | TRBD1 | once | TRBJ1-5
TGTGCCTGGATGAGTGGAAACACCATATATTTT | CAWMSGNTIYF | TRBV30 | . | . | TRBJ1-3
TGTGCCAGCAGCATCATAGCGGGGGCGAACACCGGGGAGCTGTTTTTT | CASSIIAGANTGELFF | TRBV11-2 | TRBD2 | . | TRBJ2-2
TGTGCCAGTAGTACCGGACAGGGGGCCGCCTACGAGCAGTACTTC | CASSTGQGAAYEQYF | TRBV19 | TRBD1 | . | TRBJ2-7
TGTGCCACCAGTGACCCTGGACAGATCGGTGAAAAACTGTTTTTT | CATSDPGQIGEKLFF | TRBV24-1 | . | . | TRBJ1-4
TGTGCCAGCGGAGGGAGACAGTCCGGGGCCAACGTCCTGACTTTC | CASGGRQSGANVLTF | TRBV2 | . | . | TRBJ2-6
TGTGCCAGCTCCCAGGGACAGGCCGAAGCTTTCTTT | CASSQGQAEAFF | TRBV18 | TRBD1 | once | TRBJ1-1
TGTGCCAGCAGCCCTAGGGACAGGGGCACTGAAGCTTTCTTT | CASSPRDRGTEAFF | TRBV3-1/TRBV3-2 | TRBD1 | once | TRBJ1-1
TGCAGCGTTGTGGGGCGCCCCTACGAGCAGTACTTC | CSVVGRPYEQYF | TRBV29-1 | . | . | TRBJ2-7
TGTGCCATTACGCCTCCCAATCGGGTAAGCTCCTACGAGCAGTACTTC | CAITPPNRVSSYEQYF | TRBV7-9 | . | many | TRBJ2-7
TGCGCCAGCAGCTTGGTCGCGGGAACTGAAAAACTGTTTTTT | CASSLVAGTEKLFF | TRBV5-1 | . | . | TRBJ1-4
TGTGCCAGCACTCTGGGGCGAACCTCCTACAATGAGCAGTTCTTC | CASTLGRTSYNEQFF | TRBV6-6 | . | once | TRBJ2-1
TGCGCCAGCAGCCAAGTGGCAGGGGGGAGAAACACTGAAGCTTTCTTT | CASSQVAGGRNTEAFF | TRBV4-3 | TRBD1 | . | TRBJ1-1
TGTGCCAGCAGAGGGGACATAAGCGAAAAACTGTTTTTT | CASRGDISEKLFF | TRBV7-9 | . | . | TRBJ1-4
TGTGCCAGCAGCCCGACTAGCGGGGGGGGAAAGACCCAGTACTTC | CASSPTSGGGKTQYF | TRBV11-2 | TRBD2 | once | TRBJ2-5
TGTGCTTGGACAGCTAACTATGGCTACACCTTC | CAWTANYGYTF | TRBV6-5 | . | . | TRBJ1-2
TGTGCCTCCAAGACTCGGGGGTCCTATGGCTACACCTTC | CASKTRGSYGYTF | TRBV30 | . | . | TRBJ1-2
TGTGCCAGCAGTGAGTCAGGGATCCCTCACTACGAGCAGTACTTC | CASSESGIPHYEQYF | TRBV6-1 | . | once | TRBJ2-7
TGTGCCATCAGGACAGGGGCTAATCAGCCCCAGCATTTT | CAIRTGANQPQHF | TRBV10-3 | TRBD1 | . | TRBJ1-5
TGTGCCACCTCGGGACAGGGAAGGCTGTTCGGAAACACCATATATTTT | CATSGQGRLFGNTIYF | TRBV2 | TRBD1 | . | TRBJ1-3
TGCGCCAGCAGCCTGCGTCCCGGGAGTGCTTCCGAGCAGTACTTC | CASSLRPGSASEQYF | TRBV4-1 | . | . | TRBJ2-7
TGTGCCAGCAGTCCCCAGGGGATAACTAATGAAAAACTGTTTTTT | CASSPQGITNEKLFF | TRBV6-5 | . | few | TRBJ1-4
TGTGCCAGCAGCCTATCTATGAGCCCCTCTGGAAACACCATATATTTT | CASSLSMSPSGNTIYF | TRBV3-1/TRBV3-2 | . | . | TRBJ1-3
TGTGCCAGCAGCCAAGAAGACCAGGGCGGCTACACCTTC | CASSQEDQGGYTF | TRBV14 | . | . | TRBJ1-2
TGTGCCAGCTCACCACCCCATTCTATTTTCGAAAAACTGTTTTTT | CASSPPHSIFEKLFF | TRBV18 | . | . | TRBJ1-4
TGTGCCAGCAGCGTAGAAAACAGAGGAAACACCATATATTTT | CASSVENRGNTIYF | TRBV9 | . | . | TRBJ1-3
TGTGCCAGCAGCTACGGGACAGGCGTCGATTTTAGCTCTGGAAACACCATATATTTT | CASSYGTGVDFSSGNTIYF | TRBV9 | TRBD1 | . | TRBJ1-3
TGCGCCAGCAGTGAAAGCAGGGCGACTGAAGCTTTCTTT | CASSESRATEAFF | TRBV10-1 | . | many | TRBJ1-1